This T cell receptor (beta chain) was documented in a study of OX40 agonist ivuxolimab in advanced cancers. The V and J ends lost 1 base and 5 bases respectively, with 5 bases between them. Germline CDR1 and CDR2: LNHDA and SQIVND (reference sequence). This CDR3 spans 12 amino acids. Generated by immunoSEQ multiplex PCR, the TCRdb table keeps only in-frame clones and is missing some. Altogether tens of thousands of clones are present, 80% to 90% being singletons, with the ten largest covering less than 14%. Details on this clone: Its antigen is still unknown.

Points from the study as a whole: At 0.1 to 3.0 mg/kg and by week 6, CD4+ and CD8+ T cells in the blood had expanded clonally.

The receptor was isolated from an adult with an advanced solid tumor such as melanoma, head and neck, liver or kidney cancer. This chain links TRBV19 with TRBJ2-5; D remains unclear. Sequencing used CD4+ or CD8+ T cells sorted from blood, obtained in a trial of the OX40 agonist ivuxolimab. In nucleotides, the CDR3 is TGTGCCAGTAGTATAGGCAGCGAGACCCAGTACTTC. Amino acids: CASSIGSETQYF.